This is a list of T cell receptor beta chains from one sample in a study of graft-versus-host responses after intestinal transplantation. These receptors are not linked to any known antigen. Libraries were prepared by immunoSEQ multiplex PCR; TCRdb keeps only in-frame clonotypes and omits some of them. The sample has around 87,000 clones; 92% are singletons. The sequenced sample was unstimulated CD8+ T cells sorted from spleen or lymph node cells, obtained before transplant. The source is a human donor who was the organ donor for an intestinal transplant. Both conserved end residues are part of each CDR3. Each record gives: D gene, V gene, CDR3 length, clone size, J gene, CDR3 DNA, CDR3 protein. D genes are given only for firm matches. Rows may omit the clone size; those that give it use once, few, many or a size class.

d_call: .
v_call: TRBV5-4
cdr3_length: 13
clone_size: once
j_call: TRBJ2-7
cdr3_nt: TGTGCCAGCAGCGACCGGGACAAATACGAGCAGTACTTC
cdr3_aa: CASSDRDKYEQYF

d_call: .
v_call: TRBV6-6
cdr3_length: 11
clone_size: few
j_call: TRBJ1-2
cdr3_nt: TGTGCCACCGTTCTAAGCGACCGGCGCACCTTC
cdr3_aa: CATVLSDRRTF

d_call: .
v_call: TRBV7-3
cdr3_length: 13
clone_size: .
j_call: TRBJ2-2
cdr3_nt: TGTGCCAGCAGCACCGGGGGCACCGGGGAGCTGTTTTTT
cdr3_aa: CASSTGGTGELFF

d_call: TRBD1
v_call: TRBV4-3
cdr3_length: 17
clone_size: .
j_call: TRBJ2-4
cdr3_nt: TGCGCCAGCAGCCGCTTCAGGGGGCTGGGGGACAAAAACATTCAGTACTTC
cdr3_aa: CASSRFRGLGDKNIQYF

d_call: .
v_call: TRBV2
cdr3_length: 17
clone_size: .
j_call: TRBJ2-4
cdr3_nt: TGTGCCAGCAGCGCACAGGGGGGGTTTCTGTTCGGAAACATTCAGTACTTC
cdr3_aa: CASSAQGGFLFGNIQYF

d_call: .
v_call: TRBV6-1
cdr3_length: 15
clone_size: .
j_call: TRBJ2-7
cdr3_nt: TGTGCCAGCAGTCCATGGAGCGGTTACTCCTACGAGCAGTACTTC
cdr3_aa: CASSPWSGYSYEQYF

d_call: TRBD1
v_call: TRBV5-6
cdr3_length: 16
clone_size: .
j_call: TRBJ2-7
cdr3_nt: TGTGCCAGCAGCTCCCGGACGACAGGGGGCTTCTACGAGCAGTACTTC
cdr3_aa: CASSSRTTGGFYEQYF

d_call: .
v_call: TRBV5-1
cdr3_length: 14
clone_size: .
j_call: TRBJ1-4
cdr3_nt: TGCGCCAGCAGCTTGTTCGGGAGTAATGAAAAACTGTTTTTT
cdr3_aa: CASSLFGSNEKLFF

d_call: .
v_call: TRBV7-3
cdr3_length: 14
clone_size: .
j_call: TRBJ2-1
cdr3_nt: TGTGCCAGCAGCTTAACGGGGGGCTACAATGAGCAGTTCTTC
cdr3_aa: CASSLTGGYNEQFF

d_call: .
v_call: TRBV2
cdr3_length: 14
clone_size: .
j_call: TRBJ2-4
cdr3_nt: TGTGCCAGCGGTAGCTTACTAGCCAAAAACATTCAGTACTTC
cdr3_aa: CASGSLLAKNIQYF

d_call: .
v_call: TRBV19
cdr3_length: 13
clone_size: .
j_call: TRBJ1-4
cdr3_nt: TGTGCCAGTCAATCCCGCGCGGGGAAAAAACTGTTTTTT
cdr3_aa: CASQSRAGKKLFF

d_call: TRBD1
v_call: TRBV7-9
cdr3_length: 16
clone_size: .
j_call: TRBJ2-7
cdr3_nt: TGTGCCAGCAGTCTAGGGGACGCGGCAGGGGGTCGCGAGCAGTACTTC
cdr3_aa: CASSLGDAAGGREQYF

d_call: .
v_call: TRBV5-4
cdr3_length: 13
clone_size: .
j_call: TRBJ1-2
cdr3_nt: TGTGCCAGCAGCTTTAGGGGGGGCTATGGCTACACCTTC
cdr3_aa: CASSFRGGYGYTF

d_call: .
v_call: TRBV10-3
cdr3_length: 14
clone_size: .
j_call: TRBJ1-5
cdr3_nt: TGTGCCATCAGTGACTGGAGGGATTATCAGCCCCAGCATTTT
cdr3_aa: CAISDWRDYQPQHF

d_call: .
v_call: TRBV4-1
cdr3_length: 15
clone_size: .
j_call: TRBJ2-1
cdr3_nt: TGCGCCAGCAGCCCCCAGCGTAGGCCTTCCTGTGAGCAGTTCTTC
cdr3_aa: CASSPQRRPSCEQFF

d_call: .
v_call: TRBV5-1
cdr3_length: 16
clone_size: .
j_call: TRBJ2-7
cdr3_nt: TGCGCCAGCAGGGGGTCCGGAGGGACAGACTCCTACGAGCAGTACTTC
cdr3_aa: CASRGSGGTDSYEQYF

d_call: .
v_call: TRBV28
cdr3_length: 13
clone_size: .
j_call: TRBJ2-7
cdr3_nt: TGTGCCAGCAGTCAGACAGTATTTCTCGAGCAGTACTTC
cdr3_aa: CASSQTVFLEQYF

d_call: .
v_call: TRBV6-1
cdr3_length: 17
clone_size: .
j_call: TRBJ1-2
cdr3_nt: TGTGCCAGCAGTGAAAGAGGAGCACACCTAGCTAACTATGGCTACACCTTC
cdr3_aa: CASSERGAHLANYGYTF

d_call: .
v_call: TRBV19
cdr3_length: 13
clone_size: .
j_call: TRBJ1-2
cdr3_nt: TGTGCCAGTAGTATTAGCCGGGTCCATGGCTACACCTTC
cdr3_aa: CASSISRVHGYTF

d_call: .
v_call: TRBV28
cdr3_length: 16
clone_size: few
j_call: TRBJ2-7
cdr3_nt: TGTGCCAGCAGTTTCCCGTCCCTAGCGAGCTCCTACGAGCAGTACTTC
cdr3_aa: CASSFPSLASSYEQYF

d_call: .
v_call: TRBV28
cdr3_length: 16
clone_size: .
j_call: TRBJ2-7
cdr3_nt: TGTGCCAGCAGTGGGCTTCGGGGGTCCCCCTACTACGAGCAGTACTTC
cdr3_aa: CASSGLRGSPYYEQYF

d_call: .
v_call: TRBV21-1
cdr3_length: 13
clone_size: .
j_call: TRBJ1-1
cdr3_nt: TGTGCCAGCAGCGGGCCGAGGAACACTGAAGCTTTCTTT
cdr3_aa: CASSGPRNTEAFF

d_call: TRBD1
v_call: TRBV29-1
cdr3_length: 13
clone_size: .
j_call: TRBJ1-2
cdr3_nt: TGCAGCGTTGAATCCGGGACAGCGTATGGCTACACCTTC
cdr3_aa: CSVESGTAYGYTF

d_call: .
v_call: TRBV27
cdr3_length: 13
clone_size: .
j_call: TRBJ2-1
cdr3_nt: TGTGCCGCCTGGAAGGCGGGAAACAATGAGCAGTTCTTC
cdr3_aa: CAAWKAGNNEQFF

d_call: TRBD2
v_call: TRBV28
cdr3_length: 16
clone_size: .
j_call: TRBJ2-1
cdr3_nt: TGTGCCAGCAGTGACCCTAGCGGGGGACGTTACAATGAGCAGTTCTTC
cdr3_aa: CASSDPSGGRYNEQFF

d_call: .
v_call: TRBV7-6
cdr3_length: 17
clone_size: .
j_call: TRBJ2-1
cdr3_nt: TGTGCCAGCAGCTTAGCGAACATCGTCACCTTGAGCGGAGAGCGGTTCTTC
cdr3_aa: CASSLANIVTLSGERFF

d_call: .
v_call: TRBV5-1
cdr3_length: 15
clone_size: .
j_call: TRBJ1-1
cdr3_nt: TGCGCCAGCAGCCCCCAAGGTTATTCGGGCACTGAAGCTTTCTTT
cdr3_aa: CASSPQGYSGTEAFF

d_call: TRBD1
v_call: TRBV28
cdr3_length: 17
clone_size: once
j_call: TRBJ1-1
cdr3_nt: TGTGCCAGCAGTACAAGGGACAGGGGAGTTGGAAACACTGAAGCTTTCTTT
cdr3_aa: CASSTRDRGVGNTEAFF

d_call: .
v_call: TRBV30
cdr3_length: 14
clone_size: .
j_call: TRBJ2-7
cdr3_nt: TGTGCCTGGAGCCCCGTGAGGGAGATCTACGAGCAGTACTTC
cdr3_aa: CAWSPVREIYEQYF

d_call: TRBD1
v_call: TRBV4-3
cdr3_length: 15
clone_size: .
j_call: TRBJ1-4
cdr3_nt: TGCGCCAGCAGCCAAGGTACAGGGGGTAATGAAAAACTGTTTTTT
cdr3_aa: CASSQGTGGNEKLFF

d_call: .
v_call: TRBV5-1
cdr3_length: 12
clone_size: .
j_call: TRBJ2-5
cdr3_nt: TGCGCCAGCAGCCCCCCGGGAGAGACCCAGTACTTC
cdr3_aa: CASSPPGETQYF

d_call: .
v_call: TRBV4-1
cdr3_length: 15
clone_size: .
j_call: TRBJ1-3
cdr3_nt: TGCGCCAGCAGCCACGGAGGAGACTCTGGAAACACCATATATTTT
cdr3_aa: CASSHGGDSGNTIYF

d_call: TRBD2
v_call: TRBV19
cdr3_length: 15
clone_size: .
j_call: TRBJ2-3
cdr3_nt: TGTGCCAGTACACGGACTAGCGGGGTAGCAGATACGCAGTATTTT
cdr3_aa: CASTRTSGVADTQYF

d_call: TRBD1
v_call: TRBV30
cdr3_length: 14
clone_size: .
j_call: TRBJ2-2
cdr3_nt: TGTGCCTGGAGTGGGACAGGGGGCATCGGGGAGCTGTTTTTT
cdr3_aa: CAWSGTGGIGELFF

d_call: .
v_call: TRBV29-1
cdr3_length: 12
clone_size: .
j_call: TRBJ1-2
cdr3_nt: TGCAGCGTCCGTTGGGGGGTCACTGGCTACACCTTC
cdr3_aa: CSVRWGVTGYTF

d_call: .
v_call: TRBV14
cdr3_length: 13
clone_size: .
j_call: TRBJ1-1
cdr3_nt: TGTGCCAGCAGCCAAGCCCCTTACACTGAAGCTTTCTTT
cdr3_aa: CASSQAPYTEAFF

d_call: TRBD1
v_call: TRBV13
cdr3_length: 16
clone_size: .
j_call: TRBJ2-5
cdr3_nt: TGTGCCAGCAGCTTAGGGGACAGGAGTCGTCAAGAGACCCAGTACTTC
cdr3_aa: CASSLGDRSRQETQYF

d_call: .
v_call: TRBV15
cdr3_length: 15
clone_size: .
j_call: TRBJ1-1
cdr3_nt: TGTGCCACCAGCACCCCCGCGCTACTGAACACTGAAGCTTTCTTT
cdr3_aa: CATSTPALLNTEAFF

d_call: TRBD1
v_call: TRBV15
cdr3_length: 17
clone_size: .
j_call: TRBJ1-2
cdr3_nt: TGTGCCACCAGCAGCCCAGGGACAGGGGACGTTAACTATGGCTACACCTTC
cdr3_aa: CATSSPGTGDVNYGYTF

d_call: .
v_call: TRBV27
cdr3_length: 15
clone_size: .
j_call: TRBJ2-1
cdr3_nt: TGTGCCAGCAACGGGGGGCGCTTCTCCTACAATGAGCAGTTCTTC
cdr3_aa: CASNGGRFSYNEQFF

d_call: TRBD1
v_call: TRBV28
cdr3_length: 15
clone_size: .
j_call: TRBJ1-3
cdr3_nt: TGTGCCAGCAGTTACAGGGGGCCCTCTGGAAACACCATATATTTT
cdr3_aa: CASSYRGPSGNTIYF

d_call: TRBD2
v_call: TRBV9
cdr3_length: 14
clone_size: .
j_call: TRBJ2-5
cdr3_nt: TGTGCCAGCAGCTCCAGCGGGGTTCCCGAGACCCAGTACTTC
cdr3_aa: CASSSSGVPETQYF

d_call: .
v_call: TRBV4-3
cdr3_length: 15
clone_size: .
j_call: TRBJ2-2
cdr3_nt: TGCGCCAGCAGCCAAGGACTAGCGAACACCGGGGAGCTGTTTTTT
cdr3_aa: CASSQGLANTGELFF

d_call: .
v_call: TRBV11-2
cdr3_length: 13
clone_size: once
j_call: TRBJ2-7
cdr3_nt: TGTGCCAGCAGCTTGCAGGGCACCTACGAGCAGTACTTC
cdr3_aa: CASSLQGTYEQYF

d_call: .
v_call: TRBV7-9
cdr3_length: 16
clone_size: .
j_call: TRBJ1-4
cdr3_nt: TGTGCCAGCAGCTTATTGACGGGGACAACTAATGAAAAACTGTTTTTT
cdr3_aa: CASSLLTGTTNEKLFF

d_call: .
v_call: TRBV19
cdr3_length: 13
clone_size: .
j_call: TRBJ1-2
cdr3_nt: TGTGCCAGTAGTATCAGCCTAACTATGGGCTACACCTTC
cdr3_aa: CASSISLTMGYTF

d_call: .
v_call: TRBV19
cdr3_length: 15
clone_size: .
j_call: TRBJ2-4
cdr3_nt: TGTGCCAGTAGTATAGATCCAGTGAAGGAGAACATTCAGTACTTC
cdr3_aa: CASSIDPVKENIQYF

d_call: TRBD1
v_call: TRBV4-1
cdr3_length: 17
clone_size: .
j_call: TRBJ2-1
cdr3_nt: TGCGCCAGCAGCCAACGGACCGGGACAGGGCCCTACAATGAGCAGTTCTTC
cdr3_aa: CASSQRTGTGPYNEQFF

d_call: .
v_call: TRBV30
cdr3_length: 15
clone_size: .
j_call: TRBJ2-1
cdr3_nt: TGTGCCTGGAGTGCTCCGGTTCTTCCGCTCAATGAGCAGTTCTTC
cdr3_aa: CAWSAPVLPLNEQFF

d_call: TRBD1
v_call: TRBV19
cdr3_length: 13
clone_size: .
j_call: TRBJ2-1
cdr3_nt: TGTGCCAGTAGTAGGGGACAGTTCAATGAGCAGTTCTTC
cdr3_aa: CASSRGQFNEQFF

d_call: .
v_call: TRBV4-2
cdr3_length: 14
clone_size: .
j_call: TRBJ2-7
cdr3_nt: TGTGCCAGCAGCCAACTAGGGGCCTCCTACGAGCAGTACTTC
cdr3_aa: CASSQLGASYEQYF

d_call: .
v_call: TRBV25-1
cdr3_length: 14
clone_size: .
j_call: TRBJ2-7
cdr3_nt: TGTGCCAGCAGTGAACAGGGGAGCTCCTACGAGCAGTACTTC
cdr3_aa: CASSEQGSSYEQYF

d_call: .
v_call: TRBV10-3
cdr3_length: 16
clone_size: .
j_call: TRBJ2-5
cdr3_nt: TGTGCCATCAGTGAGTCCTGGGGGCCCGTTTCGGAGACCCAGTACTTC
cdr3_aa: CAISESWGPVSETQYF

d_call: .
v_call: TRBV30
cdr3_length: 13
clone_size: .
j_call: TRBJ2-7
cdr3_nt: TGTGCCTGGAGCGTAGGGAGCTCCTACGAGCAGTACTTC
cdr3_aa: CAWSVGSSYEQYF

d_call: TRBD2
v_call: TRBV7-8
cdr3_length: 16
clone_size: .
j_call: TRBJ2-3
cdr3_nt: TGTGCCAGCAGACCTCGACTAGCGGGGGCTACAGATACGCAGTATTTT
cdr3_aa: CASRPRLAGATDTQYF

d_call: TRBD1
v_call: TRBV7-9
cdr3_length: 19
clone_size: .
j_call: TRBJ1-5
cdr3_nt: TGTGCCAGCAGCTTAGTATCCGGGACAGGGGACTTTAGCAATCAGCCCCAGCATTTT
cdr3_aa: CASSLVSGTGDFSNQPQHF

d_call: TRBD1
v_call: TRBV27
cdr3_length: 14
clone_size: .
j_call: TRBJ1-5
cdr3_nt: TGTGCCAGCAGTATGACAGGGGGCAATCAGCCCCAGCATTTT
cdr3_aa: CASSMTGGNQPQHF

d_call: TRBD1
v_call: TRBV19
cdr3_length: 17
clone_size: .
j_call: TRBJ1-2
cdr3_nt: TGTGCCAGTAGTTACACGGGACAGGATGGAGTTAACTATGGCTACACCTTC
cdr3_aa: CASSYTGQDGVNYGYTF

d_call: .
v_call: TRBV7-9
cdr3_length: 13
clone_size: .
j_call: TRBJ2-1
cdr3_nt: TGTGCCAGCAGCCGCGGGGTGTACAATGAGCAGTTCTTC
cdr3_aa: CASSRGVYNEQFF

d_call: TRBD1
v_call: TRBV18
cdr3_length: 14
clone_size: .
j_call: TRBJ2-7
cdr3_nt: TGTGCCAGCTCACCGGGCAGGGGGCCTTTCGAGCAGTACTTC
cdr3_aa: CASSPGRGPFEQYF